This entry lists 28 T cell receptor beta chains sequenced from one sample in a study of technical replicates of blood from a handful of donors (dated by TCRdb to 2015 to 2018). Library preparation employed the immunoSEQ multiplex PCR assay. TCRdb re-hosts the immuneACCESS table, in-frame sequences only. Its copies lack some clones; in the studies checked, an unresolved V gene accounts for under half of them, and the cause for the rest is not known. This sample lists roughly 80,000 clones; about 94% were detected once. The ten largest clones add up to more than 0.35% of the sample. Sample: T cells isolated from PBMCs. The receptors were gathered from a human donor in good health.

The chain uses TRBV19 and TRBJ2-1; D gene unclear. Germline-derived CDR1 and CDR2 are LNHDA and SQIVND (reference sequence). This CDR3 spans 15 amino acids. The ends were cut back, 6 bases at V and 0 bases at J, with 12 bases in the middle. The CDR3 DNA is TGTGCCAGTAGGAGAGCGCTAAGCTCCTACAATGAGCAGTTCTTC. This encodes CASRRALSSYNEQFF.

V usage is TRBV11-3 and J usage is TRBJ2-1; D is possibly TRBD1 (5 bases). The CDR3 sequence is 12 residues long. In germline, CDR1 is SGHNT, CDR2 YENEEA. V shed 6 bases and J shed 10 bases, with 13 bases lying between them. In DNA, the CDR3 is TGTGCCAGCAGTACCACAGGTTTCGAGCAGTTCTTC. This encodes CASSTTGFEQFF.

This clone showed up just once. The CDR3 is CASSLGLANEQFF. CDR3 sequence (DNA): TGTGCCAGCAGCTTGGGACTAGCAAATGAGCAGTTCTTC. The chain has TRBV5-4 and TRBJ2-1; the match to TRBD2 covers 7 bases. Per the germline V gene, CDR1 is SGHNT and CDR2 is YYREEE (reference sequence). This CDR3 is built from 13 residues. The V segment lost 0 bases and the J segment 7 bases; nucleotides outside the gene matches: 1.

The chain has TRBV19 and TRBJ1-4; 7 nucleotides agree with TRBD1. The CDR3 covers 14 residues. The trim removed 3 bases at V and 3 bases at J, leaving 1 base unmatched. Germline V gene data show CDR1 as LNHDA and CDR2 as SQIVND (reference sequence). CDR3 in amino acids: CASSIGTANEKLFF. The DNA of the CDR3 is TGTGCCAGTAGTATCGGGACAGCTAATGAAAAACTGTTTTTT. The whole variable domain, remainder taken from reference TRBV19 and TRBJ1-4, is DGGITQSPKYLFRKEGQNVTLSCEQNLNHDAMYWYRQDPGQGLRLIYYSQIVNDFQKGDIAEGYSVSREKKESFPLTVTSAQKNPTAFYLCASSIGTANEKLFFGSGTQLSVL.

V and J are TRBV7-2 and TRBJ2-2, with D tentatively TRBD2 (5 bases). The V end was cut by 5 bases, the J end by 5 bases, with 18 bases between. Germline loops: CDR1 SGHTA, CDR2 FQGNSA. This CDR3 is built from 16 residues. The DNA for the CDR3 is TGTGCCAGCAGCCTTAATCCGGGGTCCGAAACCGGGGAGCTGTTTTTT. Protein sequence: CASSLNPGSETGELFF.

The genes are TRBV9 and TRBJ1-4, with 9 bases that match TRBD1. CDR1 and CDR2 (germline): SGDLS, YYNGEE. The CDR3 consists of 16 residues. Trimming cost V 3 bases and J 4 bases; bases outside gene matches: 7. This CDR3 reads CASSAPRDRVNEKLFF. For the CDR3, the DNA is TGTGCCAGCAGCGCACCAAGGGACAGGGTTAATGAAAAACTGTTTTTT.

The rearrangement joins TRBV7-3 to TRBJ2-5, with 12 positions matching TRBD2. J was trimmed by 4 bases and V by 5 bases; bases with no gene match: 5. Germline V gene data show CDR1 as SGHTA and CDR2 as FQGTGA. This CDR3 region has 15 residues. The CDR3 here is CASSPLAGGGETQYF. DNA for the CDR3: TGTGCCAGCAGCCCTCTAGCGGGAGGGGGAGAGACCCAGTACTTC.

DNA of the CDR3: TGTGCCAGCAGCCCCGGCAGGGAAATAGGTCAGCCCCAGCATTTT. Amino acid sequence: CASSPGREIGQPQHF. The rearrangement joins TRBV9 to TRBJ1-5; D might be TRBD1 (5 bases). Trimming took off 4 bases at V and 6 bases at J, with 17 bases between the two ends. The V gene's germline CDR1 is SGDLS and CDR2 YYNGEE. The CDR3 spans 15 residues.

The chain combines TRBV6-5 with TRBJ1-4, with TRBD1 matching over 10 bases. CDR1 is MNHEY, CDR2 SVGAGI, per germline. The ends lost 2 bases at V and 8 bases at J; junction bases unmatched: 2. This CDR3 has 14 residues. The CDR3 protein is CASSYETGGEKLFF. The CDR3 DNA follows: TGTGCCAGCAGTTACGAGACAGGGGGCGAAAAACTGTTTTTT.

The chain joins TRBV10-1 to TRBJ1-5; TRBD1 matches at 7 bases. CDR1 WNHNN and CDR2 SYGVQD come from the germline V gene (reference sequence). The CDR3 runs to 13 residues. V shed 8 bases, J shed 6 bases, and the junction held 7 bases outside the gene matches. CDR3 sequence (DNA): TGCGCCAGCCCCGACAGGGAGTGTCAGCCCCAGCATTTT. It is translated as CASPDRECQPQHF.

The chain joins TRBV6-1 to TRBJ2-2; D gene uncertain. CDR3 length: 15 amino acids. V lost 1 base to trimming and J lost 3 bases, with 9 bases between them. From germline, CDR1 is MNHNS and CDR2 SASEGT. In DNA form, the CDR3 reads TGTGCCAGCAGTGAAGGAGGTTTCGACACCGGGGAGCTGTTTTTT. Protein: CASSEGGFDTGELFF.

This chain links TRBV29-1 with TRBJ2-5, with D possibly matching TRBD2 (5 bases). V lost 7 bases and J 3 bases, leaving 18 bases between the germline ends. The CDR3 spans 14 residues. Germline CDR1 reads SQVTM; CDR2 reads ANQGSEA. Here the CDR3 DNA reads TGCAGCGCCCTAAGGAGTGGAGGCAAAGAGACCCAGTACTTC. Its translation is CSALRSGGKETQYF.

The chain employs TRBV10-3 and TRBJ1-1; D is unclear. CDR3 length: 13 residues. Trimming stripped 11 bases from V and 4 bases from J, with 17 bases between. CDR1 is ENHRY and CDR2 is SYGVKD in the germline V gene. Here the CDR3 DNA reads TGTGCCTCTACGGCTGGCTCAGGCACTGAAGCTTTCTTT. Residues: CASTAGSGTEAFF.

This sequence joins TRBV7-9 and TRBJ1-4, with 9 nucleotides matching TRBD1. The germline CDR1 and CDR2 sequences are SEHNR and FQNEAQ (reference sequence). This CDR3 is 14 amino acids long. The J segment lost 1 base and the V segment lost 10 bases, leaving 4 bases of the junction unmatched. In DNA, the CDR3 is TGTGCCACGGGACAGGGACTAACTAATGAAAAACTGTTTTTT. As protein: CATGQGLTNEKLFF.

The chain uses TRBV13 and TRBJ2-2; 9 bases are a match to TRBD1. The V segment lost 1 base and the J segment 6 bases; nucleotides outside the gene matches: 6. Germline V gene sequence: CDR1 PRHDT, CDR2 FYEKMQ (reference sequence). CDR3 length: 16 amino acids. The CDR3 bases are TGTGCCAGCAGCTTAGAAAGTACAGGGGGCTCCGGGGAGCTGTTTTTT. As protein: CASSLESTGGSGELFF.

The chain joins TRBV9 to TRBJ1-2; 7 bases map to TRBD1. V dropped 0 bases and J dropped 1; count of bases not matched to a gene: 0. Per germline, CDR1 SGDLS and CDR2 YYNGEE. There are 14 residues in the CDR3. The CDR3 nucleotides are TGTGCCAGCAGCGTAGGACAGGGTAACTATGGCTACACCTTC. Its protein is CASSVGQGNYGYTF.

V is TRBV9 and J is TRBJ2-3; 10 bases match TRBD2. V shed 3 bases, J shed 5 bases, and the junction held 6 bases outside the gene matches. The CDR3 runs 15 residues. Looked up from germline, CDR1 is SGDLS and CDR2 is YYNGEE. The CDR3 DNA reads as TGTGCCAGCAGCGAGCGGGAGGGCCTTGGAGATACGCAGTATTTT. Encoded protein: CASSEREGLGDTQYF. Full variable domain (missing parts from reference TRBV9 and TRBJ2-3): DSGVTQTPKHLITATGQRVTLRCSPRSGDLSVYWYQQSLDQGLQFLIQYYNGEERAKGNILERFSAQQFPDLHSELNLSSLELGDSALYFCASSEREGLGDTQYFGPGTRLTVL.

The chain has TRBV18 and TRBJ2-7; 8 bases map to TRBD1. J was trimmed by 4 bases and V by 6 bases; bases with no gene match: 11. Germline CDR1 reads KGHSH; CDR2 reads LQKENI. The CDR3 runs 15 residues. Here the CDR3 DNA reads TGTGCCAGCTCTCCTGGACAGGGTCCTACGTACGAGCAGTACTTC. It encodes CASSPGQGPTYEQYF.

On this clone: The identical CDR3 is also encoded by other nucleotide sequences in the sample. This chain connects TRBV18 to TRBJ2-3; 8 nucleotides agree with TRBD2. Germline lookup yields CDR1 KGHSH and CDR2 LQKENI. With V trimmed by 2 bases and J by 0 bases, 1 base remained unmatched. The CDR3 contains 15 residues. For the CDR3, the DNA is TGTGCCAGCTCACCATTAGCGGGGAGCACAGATACGCAGTATTTT. Encoded protein: CASSPLAGSTDTQYF. Supplemented by reference TRBV18 and TRBJ2-3, the full variable domain reads NAGVMQNPRHLVRRRGQEARLRCSPMKGHSHVYWYRQLPEEGLKFMVYLQKENIIDESGMPKERFSAEFPKEGPSILRIQQVVRGDSAAYFCASSPLAGSTDTQYFGPGTRLTVL.

The V gene is TRBV4-3, the J gene TRBJ1-2; D perhaps matches TRBD1 (6 bases). Germline assignment: CDR1 LGHNA and CDR2 YSLEER. Between the trimmed V and J ends, which lost 1 base and 2 bases, there was a span of 11 bases. The CDR3 is 15 amino acids. The CDR3 loop is CASSQGTERNYGYTF. The CDR3 coding sequence is TGCGCCAGCAGCCAAGGGACAGAACGAAACTATGGCTACACCTTC.

The V and J genes are TRBV7-9 and TRBJ2-1; the D gene is possibly TRBD1 (5 bases). Germline V CDR1 and CDR2: SEHNR, FQNEAQ (reference sequence). V lost 1 base and J lost 1, with 14 bases in between. This CDR3 is built from 17 residues. The CDR3 region has the DNA TGTGCCAGCAGCTTAGAAGATCCAGGGTGGTCCTACAATGAGCAGTTCTTC. Protein product: CASSLEDPGWSYNEQFF.

The CDR3 DNA reads TGTGCCAGCCCGGAGGGACTGGGGGACAACTATGGCTACACCTTC. Its protein product is CASPEGLGDNYGYTF. The chain employs TRBV7-9 and TRBJ1-2, with TRBD1 as a possible D gene (5 bases). Germline V gene sequence: CDR1 SEHNR, CDR2 FQNEAQ (reference sequence). V was pared by 8 bases and J by 2 bases, with 18 bases between. CDR3 length: 15 amino acids.

The gene calls are TRBV6-5 and TRBJ2-7, with D maybe TRBD1 (5 bases). The CDR3 runs 14 residues. Germline loops: CDR1 MNHEY, CDR2 SVGAGI. V was shortened by 2 bases and J by 9 bases, with 17 bases between the two germline ends. Here the CDR3 reads CASSYRPDSIWQYF. CDR3 DNA: TGTGCCAGCAGTTACAGGCCCGACAGTATTTGGCAGTACTTC.

This chain uses TRBV7-3 with TRBJ2-1, with D unclear. CDR3 length: 16 residues. Germline values: CDR1 SGHTA, CDR2 FQGTGA. Trimming left V 2 bases short and J 0 bases short, with 11 bases between. In DNA, the CDR3 is TGTGCCAGCAGCTTATTCGTTTTGAGCTCCTACAATGAGCAGTTCTTC. It encodes CASSLFVLSSYNEQFF.

V usage is TRBV30 and J usage is TRBJ2-3; 10 bases are a match to TRBD2. The CDR3 is made up of 15 amino acids. V dropped 0 bases and J dropped 6; count of bases not matched to a gene: 6. CDR1 and CDR2 from the germline V gene are GTSNPN and SVGIG (reference sequence). As DNA, the CDR3 is TGTGCCTGGAGTGTGTCTAGCGGGAGTCAGGATACGCAGTATTTT. This sequence encodes CAWSVSSGSQDTQYF.

The chain recombines TRBV29-1 with TRBJ1-2; no firm D call. CDR1 and CDR2 (germline): SQVTM, ANQGSEA. CDR3 size: 11 residues. Trimming cost V 8 bases and J 2 bases, with 9 bases left between them. This CDR3 reads CSIDNNYGYTF. CDR3 nucleotide sequence: TGCAGCATCGACAACAACTATGGCTACACCTTC.

The CDR3 loop is CASSAGQVEKLFF. CDR3 DNA: TGTGCCAGCAGCGCCGGACAGGTTGAAAAACTGTTTTTT. This chain connects TRBV7-6 to TRBJ1-4; 7 bases are a match to TRBD1. This CDR3 contains 13 residues. Germline V gene lookup returns CDR1 SGHVS and CDR2 FNYEAQ. V dropped 5 bases and J dropped 7; count of bases not matched to a gene: 4. Full variable domain (outside the CDR3, taken from reference TRBV7-6 and TRBJ1-4): GAGVSQSPRYKVTKRGQDVALRCDPISGHVSLYWYRQALGQGPEFLTYFNYEAQQDKSGLPNDRFSAERPEGSISTLTIQRTEQRDSAMYRCASSAGQVEKLFFGSGTQLSVL.

The chain is built from TRBV15 and TRBJ2-1, with D possibly being TRBD2 (6 bases). Trimming stripped 0 bases from V and 4 bases from J, with 16 bases between. Germline CDR1 reads LNHNV; CDR2 reads YYDKDF (reference sequence). The CDR3 sequence is 17 residues long. In nucleotides, the CDR3 is TGTGCCACCAGCAGAGATCCGTTAATAGCGGCTTACAATGAGCAGTTCTTC. Protein: CATSRDPLIAAYNEQFF.